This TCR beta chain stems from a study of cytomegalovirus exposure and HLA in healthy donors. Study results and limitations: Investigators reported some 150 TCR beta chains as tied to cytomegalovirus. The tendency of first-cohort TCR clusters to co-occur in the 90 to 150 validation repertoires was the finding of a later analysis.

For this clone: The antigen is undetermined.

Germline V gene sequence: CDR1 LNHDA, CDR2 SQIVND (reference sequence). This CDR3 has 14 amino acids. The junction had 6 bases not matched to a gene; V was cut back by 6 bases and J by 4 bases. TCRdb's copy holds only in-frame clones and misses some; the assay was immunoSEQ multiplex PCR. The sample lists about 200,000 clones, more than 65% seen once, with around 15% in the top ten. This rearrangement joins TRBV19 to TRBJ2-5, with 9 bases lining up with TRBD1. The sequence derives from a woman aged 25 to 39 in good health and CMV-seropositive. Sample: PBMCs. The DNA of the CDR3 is TGTGCCAGTAGGAGACAGGGGGAAGTAGAGACCCAGTACTTC. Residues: CASRRQGEVETQYF. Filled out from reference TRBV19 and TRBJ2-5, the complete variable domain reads DGGITQSPKYLFRKEGQNVTLSCEQNLNHDAMYWYRQDPGQGLRLIYYSQIVNDFQKGDIAEGYSVSREKKESFPLTVTSAQKNPTAFYLCASRRQGEVETQYFGPGTRLLVL.